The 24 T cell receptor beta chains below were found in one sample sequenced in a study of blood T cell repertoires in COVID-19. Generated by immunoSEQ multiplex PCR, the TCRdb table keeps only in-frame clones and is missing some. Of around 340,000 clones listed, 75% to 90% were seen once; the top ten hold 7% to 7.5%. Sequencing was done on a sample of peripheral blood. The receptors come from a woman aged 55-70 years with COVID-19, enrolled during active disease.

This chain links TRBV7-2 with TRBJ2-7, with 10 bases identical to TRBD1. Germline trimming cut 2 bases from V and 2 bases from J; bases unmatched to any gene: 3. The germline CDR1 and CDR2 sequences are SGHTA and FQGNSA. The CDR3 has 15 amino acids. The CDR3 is CASSLTGTGAYEQYF. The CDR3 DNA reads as TGTGCCAGCAGCTTAACCGGGACAGGGGCCTACGAGCAGTACTTC.

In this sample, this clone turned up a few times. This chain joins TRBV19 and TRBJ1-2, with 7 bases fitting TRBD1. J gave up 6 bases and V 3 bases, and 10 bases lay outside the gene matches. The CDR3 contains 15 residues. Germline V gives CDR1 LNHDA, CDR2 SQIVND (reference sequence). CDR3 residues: CASSINSGQVHGYTF. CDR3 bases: TGTGCCAGTAGTATCAATTCAGGACAGGTCCATGGCTACACCTTC. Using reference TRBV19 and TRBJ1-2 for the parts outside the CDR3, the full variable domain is DGGITQSPKYLFRKEGQNVTLSCEQNLNHDAMYWYRQDPGQGLRLIYYSQIVNDFQKGDIAEGYSVSREKKESFPLTVTSAQKNPTAFYLCASSINSGQVHGYTFGSGTRLTVV.

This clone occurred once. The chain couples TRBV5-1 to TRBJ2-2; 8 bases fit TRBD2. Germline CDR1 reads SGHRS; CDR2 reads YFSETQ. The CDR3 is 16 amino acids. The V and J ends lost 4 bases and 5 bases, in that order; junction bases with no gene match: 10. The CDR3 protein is CASSRRGSGATGELFF. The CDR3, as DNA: TGCGCCAGCAGCCGCCGCGGTAGCGGGGCAACCGGGGAGCTGTTTTTT.

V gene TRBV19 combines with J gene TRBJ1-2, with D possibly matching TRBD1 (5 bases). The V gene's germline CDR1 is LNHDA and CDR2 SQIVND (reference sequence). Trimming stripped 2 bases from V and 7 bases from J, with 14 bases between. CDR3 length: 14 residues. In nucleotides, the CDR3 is TGTGCCAGTAGTATAAAGGGGACTTTAGGTGGCTACACCTTC. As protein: CASSIKGTLGGYTF.

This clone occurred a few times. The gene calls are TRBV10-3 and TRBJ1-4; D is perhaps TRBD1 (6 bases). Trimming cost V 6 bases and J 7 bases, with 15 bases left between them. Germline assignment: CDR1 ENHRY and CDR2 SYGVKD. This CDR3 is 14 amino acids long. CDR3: CAISANLQGEKLFF. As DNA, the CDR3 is TGTGCCATCAGCGCCAACCTACAGGGTGAAAAACTGTTTTTT.

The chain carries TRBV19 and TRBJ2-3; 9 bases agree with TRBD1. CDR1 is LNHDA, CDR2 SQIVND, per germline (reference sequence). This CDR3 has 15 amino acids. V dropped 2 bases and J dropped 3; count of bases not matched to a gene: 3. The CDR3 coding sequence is TGTGCCAGTAGTATACTGACAGGGGGAACAGATACGCAGTATTTT. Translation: CASSILTGGTDTQYF. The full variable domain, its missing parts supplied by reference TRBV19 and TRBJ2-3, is DGGITQSPKYLFRKEGQNVTLSCEQNLNHDAMYWYRQDPGQGLRLIYYSQIVNDFQKGDIAEGYSVSREKKESFPLTVTSAQKNPTAFYLCASSILTGGTDTQYFGPGTRLTVL.

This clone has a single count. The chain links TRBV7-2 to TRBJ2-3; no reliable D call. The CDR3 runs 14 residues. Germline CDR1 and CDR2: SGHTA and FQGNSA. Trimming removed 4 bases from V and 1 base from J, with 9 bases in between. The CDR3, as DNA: TGTGCCAGCAGCTCGAGCCTCGGCACAGATACGCAGTATTTT. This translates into CASSSSLGTDTQYF.

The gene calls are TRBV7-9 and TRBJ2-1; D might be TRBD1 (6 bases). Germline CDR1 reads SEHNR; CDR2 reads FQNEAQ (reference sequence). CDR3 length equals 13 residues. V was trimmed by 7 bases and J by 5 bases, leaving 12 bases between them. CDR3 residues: CASKGQFNNEQFF. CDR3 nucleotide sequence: TGTGCCAGCAAAGGACAGTTCAACAATGAGCAGTTCTTC.

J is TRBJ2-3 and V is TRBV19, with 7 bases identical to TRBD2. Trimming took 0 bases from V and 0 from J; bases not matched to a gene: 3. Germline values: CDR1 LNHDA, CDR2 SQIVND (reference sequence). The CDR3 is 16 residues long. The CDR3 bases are TGTGCCAGTAGTATAGACAGCGGGGTAAGCACAGATACGCAGTATTTT. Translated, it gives CASSIDSGVSTDTQYF.

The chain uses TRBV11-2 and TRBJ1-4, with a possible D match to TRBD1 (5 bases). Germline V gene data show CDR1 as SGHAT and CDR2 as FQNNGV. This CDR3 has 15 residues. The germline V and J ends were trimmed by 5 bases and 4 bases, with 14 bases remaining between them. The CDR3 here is CASSSYRGGNEKLFF. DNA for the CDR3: TGTGCCAGCAGCAGCTACCGGGGGGGTAATGAAAAACTGTTTTTT.

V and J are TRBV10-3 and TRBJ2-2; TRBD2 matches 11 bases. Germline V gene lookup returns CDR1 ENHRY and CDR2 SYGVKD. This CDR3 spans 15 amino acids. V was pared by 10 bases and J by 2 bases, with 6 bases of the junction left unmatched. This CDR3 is CATLTSGGNTGELFF. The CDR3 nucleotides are TGTGCCACACTAACTAGCGGGGGTAACACCGGGGAGCTGTTTTTT.

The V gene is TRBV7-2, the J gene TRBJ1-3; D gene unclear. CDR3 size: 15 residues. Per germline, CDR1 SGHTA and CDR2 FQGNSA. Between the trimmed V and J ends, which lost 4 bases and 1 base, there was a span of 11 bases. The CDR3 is CASSSSTRSGNTIYF. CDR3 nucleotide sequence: TGTGCCAGCAGCTCCTCTACGAGGTCTGGAAACACCATATATTTT.

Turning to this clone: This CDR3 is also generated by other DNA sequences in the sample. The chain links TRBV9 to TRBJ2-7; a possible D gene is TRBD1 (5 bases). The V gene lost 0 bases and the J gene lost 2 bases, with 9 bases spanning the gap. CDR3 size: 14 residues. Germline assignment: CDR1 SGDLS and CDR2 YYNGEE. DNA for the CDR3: TGTGCCAGCAGCGTAGGTGACAGCACCTACGAGCAGTACTTC. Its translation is CASSVGDSTYEQYF.

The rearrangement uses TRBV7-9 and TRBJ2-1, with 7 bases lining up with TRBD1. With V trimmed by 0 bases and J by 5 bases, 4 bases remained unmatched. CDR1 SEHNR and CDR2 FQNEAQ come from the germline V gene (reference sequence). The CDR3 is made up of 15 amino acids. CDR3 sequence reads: CASSLAITGDNEQFF. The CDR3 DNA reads TGTGCCAGCAGCTTAGCGATAACAGGGGACAATGAGCAGTTCTTC.

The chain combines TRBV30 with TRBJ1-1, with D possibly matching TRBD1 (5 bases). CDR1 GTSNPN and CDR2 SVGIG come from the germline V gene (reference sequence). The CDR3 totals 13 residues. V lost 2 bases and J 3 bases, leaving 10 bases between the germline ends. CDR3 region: CAWSTGPYTEAFF. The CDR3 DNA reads TGTGCCTGGAGTACAGGTCCTTACACTGAAGCTTTCTTT.

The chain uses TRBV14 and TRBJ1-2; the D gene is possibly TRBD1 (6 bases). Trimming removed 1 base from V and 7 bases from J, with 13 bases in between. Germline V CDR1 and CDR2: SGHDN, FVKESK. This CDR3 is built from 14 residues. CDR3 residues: CASSQGSRGSGYTF. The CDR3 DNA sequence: TGTGCCAGCAGCCAAGGTAGCAGGGGCTCTGGCTACACCTTC.

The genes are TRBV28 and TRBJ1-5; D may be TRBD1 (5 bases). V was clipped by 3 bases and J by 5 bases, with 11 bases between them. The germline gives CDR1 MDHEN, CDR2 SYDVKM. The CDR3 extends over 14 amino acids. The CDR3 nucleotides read TGTGCCAGCAGTTTGCTAGGGGTGGATCAGCCCCAGCATTTT. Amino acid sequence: CASSLLGVDQPQHF.

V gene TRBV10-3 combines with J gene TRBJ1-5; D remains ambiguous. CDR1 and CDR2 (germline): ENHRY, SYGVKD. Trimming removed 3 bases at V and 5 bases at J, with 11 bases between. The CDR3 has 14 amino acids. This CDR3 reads CAISERQGDQPQHF. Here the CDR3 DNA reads TGTGCCATCAGTGAAAGACAAGGCGATCAGCCCCAGCATTTT.

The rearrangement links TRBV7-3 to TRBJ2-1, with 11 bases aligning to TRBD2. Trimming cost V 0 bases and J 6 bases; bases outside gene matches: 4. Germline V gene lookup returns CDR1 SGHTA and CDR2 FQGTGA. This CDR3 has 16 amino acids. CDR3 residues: CASSLTPSGGTNEQFF. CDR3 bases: TGTGCCAGCAGCTTAACCCCTAGCGGGGGGACCAATGAGCAGTTCTTC.

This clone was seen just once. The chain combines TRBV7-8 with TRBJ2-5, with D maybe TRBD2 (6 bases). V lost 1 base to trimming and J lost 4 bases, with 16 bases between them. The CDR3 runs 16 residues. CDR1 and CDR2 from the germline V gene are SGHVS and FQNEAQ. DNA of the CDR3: TGTGCCAGCAGCTTAGGGGACTTTAAGGCGGTAGAGACCCAGTACTTC. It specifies CASSLGDFKAVETQYF.

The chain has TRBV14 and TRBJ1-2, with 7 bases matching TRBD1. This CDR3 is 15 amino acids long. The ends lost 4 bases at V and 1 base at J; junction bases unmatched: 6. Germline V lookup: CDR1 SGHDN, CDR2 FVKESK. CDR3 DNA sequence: TGTGCCAGCAGCCCCGGAGGGGGCCGTAACTATGGCTACACCTTC. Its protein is CASSPGGGRNYGYTF.

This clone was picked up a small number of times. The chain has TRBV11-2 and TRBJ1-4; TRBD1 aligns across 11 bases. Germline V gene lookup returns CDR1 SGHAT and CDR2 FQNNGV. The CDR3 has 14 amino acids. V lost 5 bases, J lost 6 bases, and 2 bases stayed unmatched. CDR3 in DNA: TGTGCCAGCAGCCCGGGACAGGGGGATGAAAAACTGTTTTTT. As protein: CASSPGQGDEKLFF. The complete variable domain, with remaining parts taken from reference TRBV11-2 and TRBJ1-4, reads EAGVAQSPRYKIIEKRQSVAFWCNPISGHATLYWYQQILGQGPKLLIQFQNNGVVDDSQLPKDRFSAERLKGVDSTLKIQPAKLEDSAVYLCASSPGQGDEKLFFGSGTQLSVL.

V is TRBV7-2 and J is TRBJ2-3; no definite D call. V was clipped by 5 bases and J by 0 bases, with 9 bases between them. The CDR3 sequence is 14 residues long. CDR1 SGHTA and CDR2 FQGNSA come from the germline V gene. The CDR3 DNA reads TGTGCCAGCAGCCCCCCACGGAGCACAGATACGCAGTATTTT. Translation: CASSPPRSTDTQYF.

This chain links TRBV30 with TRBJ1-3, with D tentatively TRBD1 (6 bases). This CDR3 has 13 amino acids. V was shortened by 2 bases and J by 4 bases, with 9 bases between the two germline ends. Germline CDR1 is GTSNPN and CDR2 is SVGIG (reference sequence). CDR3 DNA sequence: TGTGCCTGGAGTCCAGGGGTAGGAAACACCATATATTTT. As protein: CAWSPGVGNTIYF.